This passage covers 31 T cell receptor beta chains from one sample sequenced in a study of CD8 T cells in ankylosing spondylitis. TCRdb redid the calling of the 5' RACE reads with MiXCR, one entry per CDR3 protein. Here the sample spans some 250,000 distinct CDR3 sequences, more than 20% being singletons. What was sequenced was blood, either unsorted or a sorted T cell fraction (not recorded which). The source of these receptors is a male donor with ankylosing spondylitis or in good health (not recorded which).

This chain joins TRBV12-3 or TRBV12-4 and TRBJ2-7; D gene ambiguous. Trimming pared 3 bases from V and 0 bases from J, leaving 9 bases between. The CDR3 loop spans 14 amino acids. CDR3 residues: CASSLGASSYEQYF. Here the CDR3 DNA reads TGTGCCAGCAGTTTGGGTGCCAGCTCCTACGAGCAGTACTTC.

The sample holds many counts of this clonotype. V is TRBV20-1 and J is TRBJ2-7; D assignment may be TRBD1 or TRBD2 (5 bases each). This CDR3 is built from 14 residues. V was clipped by 4 bases and J by 3 bases, with 16 bases between them. Germline-derived CDR1 and CDR2 are DFQATT and SNEGSKA (reference sequence). As DNA, the CDR3 is TGCAGTGCTATCGCCGGGGCTGGTCACTACGAGCAGTACTTC. This translates into CSAIAGAGHYEQYF.

This clonotype was detected ten times or more. This chain links TRBV2 with TRBJ1-5; 8 positions match TRBD1. V trimming: 6 bases; J trimming: 5 bases; junction bases outside the gene matches: 6. Germline V gene data show CDR1 as SNHLY and CDR2 as FYNNEI. The CDR3 is made up of 14 amino acids. In DNA form, the CDR3 reads TGTGCCAGCAGGGAGGGACAGGCTTATCAGCCCCAGCATTTT. It specifies CASREGQAYQPQHF.

DNA of the CDR3: TGTGCCAGCAAACAAAGGGCTACCATGAACACTGAAGCTTTCTTT. It codes for CASKQRATMNTEAFF. The chain has TRBV6-1 and TRBJ1-1; D is ambiguous. The V end lost 7 bases, the J end lost 0 bases, and 15 bases lay between the germline ends. Germline V gene sequence: CDR1 MNHNS, CDR2 SASEGT. The CDR3 contains 15 residues.

This clonotype was seen more than once but under ten times. CDR3 region: CASSASGLQFF. The CDR3 nucleotides are TGTGCCAGCAGTGCCAGCGGGCTGCAGTTCTTC. This sequence joins TRBV2 and TRBJ2-1, with TRBD2 as a possible D gene (6 bases). CDR3 length: 11 residues. The germline V and J ends were trimmed by 4 bases and 12 bases, with 10 bases remaining between them. Germline V CDR1 and CDR2: SNHLY, FYNNEI.

The rearrangement joins TRBV20-1 to TRBJ2-7; perhaps D is TRBD1 or TRBD2 (5 bases each). The germline gives CDR1 DFQATT, CDR2 SNEGSKA (reference sequence). This CDR3 has 13 amino acids. Trimming took 3 bases from V and 0 from J, leaving 9 bases between them. CDR3 protein: CSASEGPSYEQYF. The CDR3 coding sequence is TGCAGTGCTAGCGAGGGACCCTCCTACGAGCAGTACTTC.

The V gene is TRBV5-6, the J gene TRBJ2-7; TRBD1 aligns across 9 bases. Trimming took 1 base from V and 5 from J; bases not matched to a gene: 10. The V gene's germline CDR1 is SGHDT and CDR2 YYEEEE. The CDR3 consists of 16 residues. The DNA for the CDR3 is TGTGCCAGCAGCTTGCCCCAAGGACAGGGGTCCCACGAGCAGTACTTC. This codes for CASSLPQGQGSHEQYF.

This chain joins TRBV20-1 and TRBJ2-1; D gene ambiguous. Trimming took 0 bases from V and 7 from J, leaving 13 bases between them. The CDR3 runs to 14 residues. Germline-derived CDR1 and CDR2 are DFQATT and SNEGSKA (reference sequence). The CDR3 coding sequence is TGCAGTGCTAGAGATCCCGGGCCTAGAAATGAGCAGTTCTTC. This translates into CSARDPGPRNEQFF.

This clonotype was counted many times. This chain uses TRBV12-3 or TRBV12-4 with TRBJ1-5, with D perhaps TRBD1 (5 bases). V was cut by 2 bases and J by 2 bases, with 10 bases left in between. The CDR3 is 15 residues long. This CDR3 is CASSLRGVGNQPQHF. CDR3 nucleotides: TGTGCCAGCAGTTTAAGGGGAGTCGGCAATCAGCCCCAGCATTTT.

This clonotype came up a few times. The chain uses TRBV20-1 and TRBJ2-1; perhaps TRBD1 as D (5 bases). Trimming pared 7 bases from V and 5 bases from J, leaving 15 bases between. From germline, CDR1 is DFQATT and CDR2 SNEGSKA (reference sequence). The CDR3 spans 13 residues. CDR3 protein: CSGVGAVDNEQFF. In DNA, the CDR3 is TGCAGTGGGGTAGGGGCAGTGGACAATGAGCAGTTCTTC.

Ten or more counts support this clonotype. V and J are TRBV29-1 and TRBJ2-3; D gene uncertain. V was clipped by 0 bases and J by 0 bases, with 7 bases between them. This CDR3 spans 14 amino acids. Germline CDR1 SQVTM, CDR2 ANQGSEA. The CDR3 protein is CSVEDLFSTDTQYF. CDR3 sequence (DNA): TGCAGCGTTGAAGATCTCTTTAGCACAGATACGCAGTATTTT.

The sample holds a few counts of this clonotype. J is TRBJ2-3 and V is TRBV27; 10 positions agree with TRBD2. Trimming took 5 bases from V and 3 from J; bases not matched to a gene: 17. Germline lookup yields CDR1 MNHEY and CDR2 SMNVEV (reference sequence). This CDR3 spans 19 amino acids. The CDR3 nucleotides are TGTGCCAGCAGTCCGGACAGGGCGTGGGGGACTAGCGTTACAGATACGCAGTATTTT. Encoded protein: CASSPDRAWGTSVTDTQYF.

This clonotype was seen ten or more times. The chain recombines TRBV20-1 with TRBJ2-1; 7 bases agree with TRBD2. The germline gives CDR1 DFQATT, CDR2 SNEGSKA (reference sequence). The CDR3 runs 14 residues. The V and J ends lost 4 bases and 2 bases, in that order; junction bases with no gene match: 5. CDR3 loop: CSAIRGDPYNEQFF. In DNA, the CDR3 is TGCAGTGCTATACGGGGGGATCCCTACAATGAGCAGTTCTTC.

CDR3 DNA: TGTGCCAGCAGCCTTAGACAGGGAGGCGATGAGCAGTTCTTC. Protein product: CASSLRQGGDEQFF. This chain joins TRBV4-2 and TRBJ2-1; perhaps TRBD1 as D (7 bases). CDR3 length: 14 residues. CDR1 and CDR2 from the germline V gene are LGHNA and YNFKEQ. V lost 4 bases to trimming and J lost 8 bases, with 15 bases between them.

In this sample, this clonotype turned up a few times. This sequence joins TRBV6-5 and TRBJ2-1; D is uncertain. CDR1 and CDR2 (germline): MNHEY, SVGAGI. The CDR3 contains 14 residues. The V gene lost 4 bases and the J gene lost 6 bases, with 13 bases spanning the gap. CDR3 DNA: TGTGCCAGCAGTTCCTGGGGTAGACGCAATGAGCAGTTCTTC. Protein sequence: CASSSWGRRNEQFF.

This clonotype was seen a few times. Written as DNA, the CDR3 is TGCAGTGCTATAGCCTTCACTCGGGTGGCAGATACGCAGTATTTT. It codes for CSAIAFTRVADTQYF. The V and J genes are TRBV20-1 and TRBJ2-3; D unresolved. The CDR3 is 15 amino acids. V lost 4 bases and J lost 4, with 18 bases in between. Germline CDR1 is DFQATT and CDR2 is SNEGSKA (reference sequence).

This clonotype was picked up a small number of times. The chain recombines TRBV20-1 with TRBJ1-2, with unresolved D. Per the germline V gene, CDR1 is DFQATT and CDR2 is SNEGSKA (reference sequence). The CDR3 spans 13 residues. V was cut by 6 bases and J by 2 bases, with 13 bases left in between. The CDR3 nucleotides read TGCAGTGCCCACTTGGGCGGGAACTATGGCTACACCTTC. Amino acid sequence: CSAHLGGNYGYTF.

The genes are TRBV20-1 and TRBJ2-3, with TRBD2 identical over 13 bases. There are 15 residues in the CDR3. Per germline, CDR1 DFQATT and CDR2 SNEGSKA (reference sequence). V was clipped by 6 bases and J by 2 bases; unmatched bases: 5. CDR3 nucleotides: TGCAGTGCCACGACTAGCGGGGGGTCCACAGATACGCAGTATTTT. The encoded protein is CSATTSGGSTDTQYF.

The CDR3 sequence is CASLGGLNTEAFF. Written as DNA, the CDR3 is TGTGCCAGCCTAGGAGGCCTGAACACTGAAGCTTTCTTT. The V call is TRBV6-2 or TRBV6-3, the J call TRBJ1-1; D call uncertain. V was shortened by 8 bases and J by 0 bases, with 10 bases between the two germline ends. This CDR3 has 13 amino acids. Looked up from germline, CDR1 is MNHEY and CDR2 is SVGEGT.

This clonotype was counted many times. V gene TRBV5-1 combines with J gene TRBJ2-2; the match to TRBD1 covers 10 bases. The CDR3 is 17 residues long. Germline V gene sequence: CDR1 SGHRS, CDR2 YFSETQ. Germline trimming cut 4 bases from V and 5 bases from J; bases unmatched to any gene: 11. The CDR3 protein is CASSGTRQGAGTGELFF. The CDR3 coding sequence is TGCGCCAGCAGCGGGACGAGACAGGGGGCCGGTACCGGGGAGCTGTTTTTT.

The chain uses TRBV5-5 and TRBJ2-3, with D unresolved. The CDR3 extends over 13 amino acids. V was cut by 1 base and J by 2 bases, with 5 bases left in between. CDR1 SGHKS and CDR2 YYEKEE come from the germline V gene (reference sequence). CDR3 protein: CASSLLITDTQYF. The CDR3 nucleotides read TGTGCCAGCAGCTTGCTTATCACAGATACGCAGTATTTT.

This clonotype was counted at least ten times. The chain carries TRBV4-2 and TRBJ2-2, with D possibly being TRBD1 or TRBD2 (5 bases each). The V end was cut by 4 bases, the J end by 4 bases, with 16 bases between. Looked up from germline, CDR1 is LGHNA and CDR2 is YNFKEQ. The CDR3 has 16 amino acids. The CDR3 nucleotides read TGTGCCAGCAGCCCGGGACCTTCAGGAACCACCGGGGAGCTGTTTTTT. This sequence encodes CASSPGPSGTTGELFF.

At least ten counts were recorded for this clonotype. This chain links TRBV28 with TRBJ2-7, with D perhaps matching TRBD1 (6 bases). V was trimmed by 3 bases and J by 4 bases, leaving 13 bases between them. From germline, CDR1 is MDHEN and CDR2 SYDVKM. The CDR3 contains 14 residues. The chain's CDR3 is CASSLIIRGYEQYF. The CDR3 DNA follows: TGTGCCAGCAGTTTGATCATCAGGGGTTACGAGCAGTACTTC.

This clonotype was observed a handful of times. The gene calls are TRBV10-3 and TRBJ2-5; D is ambiguous. The ends were cut back, 2 bases at V and 1 base at J, with 2 bases in the middle. The CDR3 length is 12 residues. CDR1 ENHRY and CDR2 SYGVKD come from the germline V gene. CDR3 nucleotide sequence: TGTGCCATCAGTGAGATCCAAGAGACCCAGTACTTC. This codes for CAISEIQETQYF.

Many counts were recorded for this clonotype. The chain couples TRBV6-1 to TRBJ2-3, with no clear D. V shed 4 bases and J shed 2 bases, with 10 bases lying between them. Germline V CDR1 and CDR2: MNHNS, SASEGT. This CDR3 is 14 amino acids long. The CDR3 DNA follows: TGTGCCAGCAGTGTTCAGGCTATCACAGATACGCAGTATTTT. As protein: CASSVQAITDTQYF.

This clonotype has a count of ten or more. J is TRBJ1-2 and V is TRBV29-1; D is undetermined. Germline-derived CDR1 and CDR2 are SQVTM and ANQGSEA. The CDR3 covers 11 residues. The V gene lost 3 bases and the J gene lost 4 bases, with 6 bases spanning the gap. CDR3 sequence (DNA): TGCAGCGTTGAGACCAGCTATGGCTACACCTTC. Amino acids: CSVETSYGYTF.

Comments on this clonotype: A read error is possible here, since a much larger clone lies one base away. CDR3 nucleotides: TGCGCCAGCTCCCGGTTAGGGGAGAACGCAGATACGCAGTATTTT. Translating it yields CASSRLGENADTQYF. The J gene is TRBJ2-3, the V gene TRBV5-1, with D perhaps given as TRBD1 or TRBD2 (5 bases each). The CDR3 extends over 15 amino acids. The germline V and J ends were trimmed by 7 bases and 4 bases, with 19 bases remaining between them. Germline values: CDR1 SGHRS, CDR2 YFSETQ. The full variable domain, completed using reference TRBV5-1 and TRBJ2-3, is KAGVTQTPRYLIKTRGQQVTLSCSPISGHRSVSWYQQTPGQGLQFLFEYFSETQRNKGNFPGRFSGRQFSNSRSEMNVSTLELGDSALYLCASSRLGENADTQYFGPGTRLTVL.

This clonotype was observed at least ten times. The rearrangement uses TRBV18 and TRBJ2-1; 7 positions match TRBD1. There are 13 residues in the CDR3. Trimming cost V 2 bases and J 7 bases; bases outside gene matches: 2. Germline loops: CDR1 KGHSH, CDR2 LQKENI. The CDR3 nucleotides are TGTGCCAGCTCACCAGAGACAGGGAATGAGCAGTTCTTC. It encodes CASSPETGNEQFF.

In its sample, this clonotype was seen many times. The rearrangement links TRBV20-1 to TRBJ2-5; D gene uncertain. The CDR3 covers 12 residues. Germline loops: CDR1 DFQATT, CDR2 SNEGSKA (reference sequence). The V and J ends lost 6 bases and 1 base respectively, with 9 bases between them. The CDR3 spells CSAPTFQETQYF. CDR3 in DNA: TGCAGTGCCCCGACTTTCCAAGAGACCCAGTACTTC.

The chain has TRBV5-1 and TRBJ2-1, with D possibly matching TRBD2 (6 bases). Between the trimmed V and J ends, which lost 1 base and 9 bases, there was a span of 17 bases. The CDR3 covers 15 residues. CDR1 is SGHRS, CDR2 YFSETQ, per germline. The CDR3 sequence: CASSLSLPGRGEQFF. The CDR3, as DNA: TGCGCCAGCAGCTTGTCTCTTCCGGGGCGGGGTGAGCAGTTCTTC. Looking up the rest from reference TRBV5-1 and TRBJ2-1 gives the full variable domain: KAGVTQTPRYLIKTRGQQVTLSCSPISGHRSVSWYQQTPGQGLQFLFEYFSETQRNKGNFPGRFSGRQFSNSRSEMNVSTLELGDSALYLCASSLSLPGRGEQFFGPGTRLTVL.

The chain carries TRBV4-2 and TRBJ2-5, with 10 positions matching TRBD2. Germline assignment: CDR1 LGHNA and CDR2 YNFKEQ. V shed 8 bases and J 5 bases; nucleotides not matched to a gene: 14. The length of the CDR3 is 16 residues. The CDR3 region is CASAEVERGGRETQYF. Here the CDR3 DNA reads TGTGCCAGCGCAGAGGTAGAGCGGGGGGGTAGGGAGACCCAGTACTTC.